Described below is a single TCR beta chain sequence and its context. The data originate from a study of metastatic and nonmetastatic thyroid tumors. About the study: Both malignant and benign thyroid patients supplied peripheral blood and tumor or nodule tissue samples, across which the repertoires of these patients were then compared.

How the authors handled the data: The study took CDR3 differences across clinicopathological groups and made a distant-metastasis classifier for papillary thyroid cancer from them. TCRdb ran MiXCR on the PCR reads. None of the V and J calls come from the authors' own analysis; TCRdb made them. In the table there are 30,000 to 45,000 clones, less than 25% of which are singletons. No patient had received any treatment before thyroid surgery. The specimen was blood. The receptor was isolated from a female donor with papillary thyroid cancer or a benign thyroid nodule (not recorded which). Some clones in this sample may be carry-over from other donors' samples.

The CDR3 loop is CASSDLAGGNTGELFF. The CDR3, as DNA: TGTGCCAGCAGTGATTTGGCGGGAGGGAACACCGGGGAGCTGTTTTTT. V and J are TRBV6-1 and TRBJ2-2; 8 bases are shared with TRBD2. The germline CDR1 and CDR2 sequences are MNHNS and SASEGT. The CDR3 spans 16 residues. After removal of 3 bases from V and 1 base from J, the junction contained 4 bases not matched to a gene.